The 9 T cell receptor beta chains presented below share a single source sample, sequenced in a study of somatic mutations in cytotoxic T cells in rheumatoid arthritis. The table came from immunoSEQ multiplex PCR; TCRdb's copy has only in-frame clones and leaves some out. The table shows some 20,000 clones, with over 75% occurring only once. Material: CD8+ T cells sorted from blood. Every receptor here comes from an adult with rheumatoid arthritis.

Note on this clone: Germline is not matched at one junction end, which may reflect a read error. This sequence joins TRBV7-7 and TRBJ2-5; no definite D call. Germline V gene sequence: CDR1 SSHAT, CDR2 FNYEAQ (reference sequence). The CDR3 spans 13 residues. The CDR3 protein is CASSPRLEETQYF. The CDR3, as DNA: TGTGCTAGCAGCCCTAGACTGGAAGAGACCCAGTACTTC.

This clone was picked up a small number of times. The chain recombines TRBV7-8 with TRBJ1-2, with TRBD1 identical over 7 bases. The CDR3 contains 16 residues. With 1 base clipped from V and 5 bases from J, the junction kept 10 bases outside the gene matches. Per germline, CDR1 SGHVS and CDR2 FQNEAQ. The CDR3 sequence is CASSLEGDSFWYGYTF. CDR3 DNA sequence: TGTGCCAGCAGCTTAGAGGGGGACAGTTTTTGGTATGGCTACACCTTC.

J is TRBJ1-2 and V is TRBV4-1; weak D call: TRBD1 (5 bases). V shed 0 bases and J shed 4 bases, with 12 bases lying between them. The CDR3 totals 15 residues. The germline gives CDR1 MGHRA, CDR2 YSYEKL. CDR3 protein: CASSQDPQGVYGYTF. The DNA for the CDR3 is TGCGCCAGCAGCCAAGATCCCCAGGGCGTCTATGGCTACACCTTC.

This clone was seen more than once but under ten times. The V gene is TRBV9, the J gene TRBJ1-1, with D uncertain. In germline, CDR1 is SGDLS, CDR2 YYNGEE. Trimming took off 0 bases at V and 6 bases at J, with 9 bases between the two ends. The CDR3 extends over 13 amino acids. The CDR3: CASSVVPTAEAFF. In DNA, the CDR3 is TGTGCCAGCAGCGTAGTACCGACCGCTGAAGCTTTCTTT.

In DNA, the CDR3 is TGTGCCAGCTCACCAGGGACTAGCGGTTACAATGAGCAGTTCTTC. Its protein is CASSPGTSGYNEQFF. The chain links TRBV18 to TRBJ2-1; 11 positions match TRBD2. V lost 2 bases, J lost 4 bases, and 1 base stayed unmatched. In germline, CDR1 is KGHSH, CDR2 LQKENI. The length of the CDR3 is 15 residues.

This clone was detected a few times. The chain has TRBV2 and TRBJ1-4; 7 bases are a match to TRBD1. From germline, CDR1 is SNHLY and CDR2 FYNNEI. V lost 4 bases and J lost 8; bases outside the gene matches: 4. The CDR3 length is 13 residues. The CDR3 region has the DNA TGTGCCAGCAGTGTCGACAGGGAGGAAAAACTGTTTTTT. This translates into CASSVDREEKLFF.

This clone was seen more than once but under ten times. V and J are TRBV9 and TRBJ1-5; D ambiguous. The CDR3 is made up of 13 amino acids. Trimming stripped 0 bases from V and 7 bases from J, with 8 bases between. Per germline, CDR1 SGDLS and CDR2 YYNGEE. The CDR3 nucleotides read TGTGCCAGCAGCGTAGATGAGGTCCAGCCCCAGCATTTT. As protein: CASSVDEVQPQHF.

The rearrangement joins TRBV7-9 to TRBJ2-2; TRBD1 might be the D (6 bases). The V gene lost 7 bases and the J gene lost 5 bases, with 17 bases spanning the gap. This CDR3 is 15 amino acids long. The germline V gene encodes CDR1 SEHNR and CDR2 FQNEAQ (reference sequence). For the CDR3, the DNA is TGTGCCAGCACCTTTAGTGGACAGCCAACCGGGGAGCTGTTTTTT. Translating gives CASTFSGQPTGELFF.

The rearrangement joins TRBV19 to TRBJ2-2, with a weak D call TRBD2 (6 bases). V was trimmed by 6 bases and J by 8 bases, leaving 13 bases between them. This CDR3 region has 13 residues. Germline V gives CDR1 LNHDA, CDR2 SQIVND (reference sequence). CDR3 coding DNA: TGTGCCAGTAGGAGGGACTTAGAAGGGGAGCTGTTTTTT. This encodes CASRRDLEGELFF.